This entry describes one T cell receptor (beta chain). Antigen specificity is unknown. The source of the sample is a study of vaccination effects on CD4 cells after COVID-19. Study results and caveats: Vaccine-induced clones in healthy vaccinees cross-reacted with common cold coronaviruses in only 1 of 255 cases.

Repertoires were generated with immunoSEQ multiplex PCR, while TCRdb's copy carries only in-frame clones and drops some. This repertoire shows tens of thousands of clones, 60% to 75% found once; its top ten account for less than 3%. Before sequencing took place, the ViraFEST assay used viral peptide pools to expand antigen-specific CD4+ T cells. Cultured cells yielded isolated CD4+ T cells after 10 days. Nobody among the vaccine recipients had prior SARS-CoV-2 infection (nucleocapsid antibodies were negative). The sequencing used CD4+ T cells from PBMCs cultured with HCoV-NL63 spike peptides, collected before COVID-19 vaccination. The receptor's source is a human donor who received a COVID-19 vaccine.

The CDR3: CASISDRDNSPLHF. DNA of the CDR3: TGTGCCAGCATCTCGGACAGGGACAATTCACCCCTCCACTTT. The gene calls are TRBV2 and TRBJ1-6; 8 bases agree with TRBD1. Germline CDR1 is SNHLY and CDR2 is FYNNEI. V was clipped by 7 bases and J by 7 bases; unmatched bases: 6. The CDR3 sequence is 14 residues long.